These 30 T cell receptor beta chains originate from one sample sequenced in a study of radiotherapy plus CTLA-4 blockade in lung cancer. Some clones are missing from TCRdb's copy, which holds only in-frame ones; the method was immunoSEQ multiplex PCR. The sample carries 100,000 or so clones, approximately 80% recorded once. The sequencing here drew on peripheral blood, taken from a patient treated with radiotherapy plus ipilimumab. All receptors derive from a human donor with non-small cell lung cancer that progressed on radiotherapy plus ipilimumab.

This chain links TRBV28 with TRBJ1-4; D not resolved. Germline V gives CDR1 MDHEN, CDR2 SYDVKM. Trimming cost V 6 bases and J 5 bases, with 13 bases left between them. The CDR3 runs 14 residues. The CDR3 DNA reads as TGTGCCAGCAGATCCCCCAGAGGAAATGAAAAACTGTTTTTT. Translated, it gives CASRSPRGNEKLFF. The whole variable domain, remainder taken from reference TRBV28 and TRBJ1-4, is DVKVTQSSRYLVKRTGEKVFLECVQDMDHENMFWYRQDPGLGLRLIYFSYDVKMKEKGDIPEGYSVSREKKERFSLILESASTNQTSMYLCASRSPRGNEKLFFGSGTQLSVL.

The chain is built from TRBV10-3 and TRBJ1-1, with 7 bases matching TRBD1. The CDR3 spans 15 residues. The germline V gene has CDR1 ENHRY and CDR2 SYGVKD. Trimming took 0 bases from V and 1 from J; bases not matched to a gene: 2. The CDR3 loop reads CAISESWTGNTEAFF. CDR3 nucleotides: TGTGCCATCAGTGAGTCGTGGACAGGGAACACTGAAGCTTTCTTT.

This rearrangement joins TRBV28 to TRBJ2-7, with 8 bases lining up with TRBD2. The germline gives CDR1 MDHEN, CDR2 SYDVKM. This CDR3 has 12 amino acids. V was clipped by 4 bases and J by 7 bases; unmatched bases: 3. Here the CDR3 DNA reads TGTGCCAGCAGTTCGGGACTAGGAGAGCAGTACGTC. This gives the protein CASSSGLGEQYV.

J is TRBJ2-3 and V is TRBV15; D is perhaps TRBD1 (5 bases). In germline, CDR1 is LNHNV, CDR2 YYDKDF (reference sequence). V lost 1 base and J 2 bases, leaving 16 bases between the germline ends. The CDR3 has 17 amino acids. The CDR3 region is CATSRGGPKGSTDTQYF. The CDR3 DNA reads TGTGCCACCAGCAGAGGCGGCCCTAAGGGGTCCACAGATACGCAGTATTTT.

The chain couples TRBV7-3 to TRBJ2-5, with 7 bases fitting TRBD1. This CDR3 contains 15 residues. Germline loops: CDR1 SGHTA, CDR2 FQGTGA. The trim removed 6 bases at V and 3 bases at J, leaving 10 bases unmatched. The DNA of the CDR3 is TGTGCCAGCAGTTACAACGCCGGGACAGAAGAGACCCAGTACTTC. This sequence encodes CASSYNAGTEETQYF.

The chain uses TRBV5-1 and TRBJ2-1, with 9 nucleotides matching TRBD1. There are 15 residues in the CDR3. CDR1 and CDR2 (germline): SGHRS, YFSETQ. J lost 2 bases, V lost 0 bases, and 0 bases had no gene match. CDR3: CASSLGTGAYNEQFF. CDR3 coding DNA: TGCGCCAGCAGCTTGGGGACAGGGGCCTACAATGAGCAGTTCTTC.

The chain recombines TRBV7-3 with TRBJ2-1, with TRBD1 identical over 8 bases. Germline lookup yields CDR1 SGHTA and CDR2 FQGTGA. The V and J ends lost 4 bases and 14 bases, in that order; junction bases with no gene match: 13. This CDR3 has 14 amino acids. CDR3 bases: TGTGCCAGCAGCTCTGACCAGGGGGCGCGACCGGAGTTCTTC. Amino acids: CASSSDQGARPEFF. Using reference TRBV7-3 and TRBJ2-1 for the parts outside the CDR3, the full variable domain is GAGVSQTPSNKVTEKGKYVELRCDPISGHTALYWYRQSLGQGPEFLIYFQGTGAADDSGLPNDRFFAVRPEGSVSTLKIQRTERGDSAVYLCASSSDQGARPEFFGPGTRLTVL.

V and J are TRBV5-6 and TRBJ2-3; TRBD2 matches at 7 bases. This CDR3 has 16 amino acids. With V trimmed by 0 bases and J by 2 bases, 6 bases remained unmatched. Germline loops: CDR1 SGHDT, CDR2 YYEEEE. The CDR3 loop reads CASSLDWGGTTDTQYF. Here the CDR3 DNA reads TGTGCCAGCAGCTTGGACTGGGGAGGGACCACAGATACGCAGTATTTT.

This chain links TRBV9 with TRBJ2-5; D not resolved. V shed 0 bases and J shed 4 bases, with 13 bases lying between them. The CDR3 is 15 amino acids. The V gene's germline CDR1 is SGDLS and CDR2 YYNGEE. Here the CDR3 reads CASSVVSGVGETQYF. In nucleotides, the CDR3 is TGTGCCAGCAGCGTAGTCAGTGGGGTGGGAGAGACCCAGTACTTC. The variable domain in full, with the rest retrieved from reference TRBV9 and TRBJ2-5, is DSGVTQTPKHLITATGQRVTLRCSPRSGDLSVYWYQQSLDQGLQFLIQYYNGEERAKGNILERFSAQQFPDLHSELNLSSLELGDSALYFCASSVVSGVGETQYFGPGTRLLVL.

The chain has TRBV30 and TRBJ2-1; no firm D call. V lost 4 bases, J lost 5 bases, and 9 bases lay in between. The CDR3 totals 12 residues. Germline CDR1 is GTSNPN and CDR2 is SVGIG (reference sequence). The CDR3 sequence is CAWTQLNNEQFF. In nucleotides, the CDR3 is TGTGCCTGGACGCAACTAAACAATGAGCAGTTCTTC.

The chain links TRBV27 to TRBJ2-1; 8 nucleotides agree with TRBD2. In germline, CDR1 is MNHEY, CDR2 SMNVEV (reference sequence). The CDR3 covers 14 residues. J gave up 4 bases and V 5 bases, and 4 bases lay outside the gene matches. The CDR3, as DNA: TGTGCCAGCAGTCGGACTAGCCCTTACAATGAGCAGTTCTTC. Its protein product is CASSRTSPYNEQFF.

This chain joins TRBV15 and TRBJ2-3; D is perhaps TRBD2 (5 bases). The CDR3 sequence is 14 residues long. Germline loops: CDR1 LNHNV, CDR2 YYDKDF (reference sequence). Trimming removed 2 bases at V and 4 bases at J, with 10 bases between. CDR3 bases: TGTGCCACCAGCAGACCAGCGGTTGCAGATACGCAGTATTTT. It encodes CATSRPAVADTQYF. The entire variable domain, with the rest obtained from reference TRBV15 and TRBJ2-3, is as follows: DAMVIQNPRYQVTQFGKPVTLSCSQTLNHNVMYWYQQKSSQAPKLLFHYYDKDFNNEADTPDNFQSRRPNTSFCFLDIRSPGLGDTAMYLCATSRPAVADTQYFGPGTRLTVL.

This rearrangement joins TRBV28 to TRBJ1-1; 8 nucleotides line up with TRBD1. With 6 bases clipped from V and 9 bases from J, the junction kept 12 bases outside the gene matches. The CDR3 loop spans 14 amino acids. Per the germline V gene, CDR1 is MDHEN and CDR2 is SYDVKM. CDR3 protein: CASSIHGTGNKAFF. The DNA for the CDR3 is TGTGCCAGCAGCATTCATGGGACAGGTAACAAAGCTTTCTTT.

CDR3 in amino acids: CASSFYRGETQYF. CDR3 DNA sequence: TGTGCCAGCAGCTTTTACAGGGGTGAGACCCAGTACTTC. The genes are TRBV7-2 and TRBJ2-5; 7 nucleotides line up with TRBD1. V lost 3 bases to trimming and J lost 5 bases; unmatched junction nucleotides: 3. The CDR3 contains 13 residues. Germline CDR1 and CDR2: SGHTA and FQGNSA.

CDR3 residues: CASSFPAPGGGTDTQYF. CDR3 DNA sequence: TGTGCCAGCAGCTTCCCCGCACCGGGGGGAGGCACAGATACGCAGTATTTT. The chain employs TRBV7-2 and TRBJ2-3, with 7 bases lining up with TRBD2. CDR1 SGHTA and CDR2 FQGNSA come from the germline V gene. This CDR3 has 17 residues. J lost 1 base, V lost 3 bases, and 10 bases had no gene match.

This chain links TRBV19 with TRBJ2-7; weak D call: TRBD1 (6 bases). The CDR3 loop spans 15 amino acids. V was trimmed by 7 bases and J by 3 bases, leaving 19 bases between them. Germline V gene sequence: CDR1 LNHDA, CDR2 SQIVND (reference sequence). CDR3 sequence (DNA): TGTGCCAGTATTCATCGTCCTTCACAGGGCTACGAGCAGTACGTC. Translation gives CASIHRPSQGYEQYV.

The V gene is TRBV29-1, the J gene TRBJ2-1, with 7 bases matching TRBD2. CDR3 length: 14 amino acids. With V trimmed by 3 bases and J by 4 bases, 6 bases remained unmatched. Per germline, CDR1 SQVTM and CDR2 ANQGSEA. The CDR3 nucleotides read TGCAGCGTTGATTCCAGCGGGATATACAATGAGCAGTTCTTC. It specifies CSVDSSGIYNEQFF.

CDR3 coding DNA: TGCAGCGTTACCAGCGGAGGGGGTACCGGGGAGCTGTTTTTT. Translation: CSVTSGGGTGELFF. V gene TRBV29-1 combines with J gene TRBJ2-2; either TRBD1 or TRBD2 may supply D (6 bases each). The CDR3 totals 14 residues. V lost 5 bases, J lost 5 bases, and 15 bases lay in between. The V gene's germline CDR1 is SQVTM and CDR2 ANQGSEA.

V and J are TRBV7-2 and TRBJ2-2; TRBD1 matches at 8 bases. The CDR3 has 12 amino acids. CDR1 and CDR2 from the germline V gene are SGHTA and FQGNSA. With 4 bases clipped from V and 15 bases from J, the junction kept 7 bases outside the gene matches. The CDR3 DNA follows: TGTGCCAGCAGCTCGACAGGGGTGAAGGTGTTTTTT. Residues: CASSSTGVKVFF.

The chain carries TRBV6-1 and TRBJ2-3; D not resolved. The CDR3 runs to 12 residues. Trimming stripped 2 bases from V and 2 bases from J, with 2 bases between. Germline V gene lookup returns CDR1 MNHNS and CDR2 SASEGT. The CDR3 DNA follows: TGTGCCAGCAGTGAACCCACAGATACGCAGTATTTT. Translated, it gives CASSEPTDTQYF.

CDR3 DNA: TGTGCCAGCAGCTTACAGGGGAAGGGAACCGGGGAGCTGTTTTTT. The encoded protein is CASSLQGKGTGELFF. V is TRBV13 and J is TRBJ2-2; tentatively, D is TRBD1 (6 bases). V lost 2 bases, J lost 5 bases, and 12 bases lay in between. Germline CDR1 reads PRHDT; CDR2 reads FYEKMQ (reference sequence). CDR3 length: 15 residues.

The CDR3 region is CASSDHGQNTEAFF. In DNA, the CDR3 is TGTGCCAGCAGTGATCACGGACAGAACACTGAAGCTTTCTTT. The chain couples TRBV6-1 to TRBJ1-1; possibly TRBD1 for D (5 bases). The CDR3 totals 14 residues. Germline values: CDR1 MNHNS, CDR2 SASEGT. Trimming shortened V by 3 bases and J by 1 base, and 9 bases separated the two germline ends.

CDR3 nucleotides: TGTGCCTGGACAGGGGTAGTTGGAAACACCATATATTTT. Protein: CAWTGVVGNTIYF. The V call is TRBV30, the J call TRBJ1-3; a weak D match, TRBD1 (6 bases). Germline loops: CDR1 GTSNPN, CDR2 SVGIG (reference sequence). The CDR3 covers 13 residues. V was clipped by 4 bases and J by 3 bases, with 10 bases between them.

The V gene is TRBV7-9, the J gene TRBJ2-2, with D hard to call. CDR3 length: 16 amino acids. V lost 3 bases to trimming and J lost 5 bases, with 16 bases between them. Germline V gives CDR1 SEHNR, CDR2 FQNEAQ (reference sequence). The CDR3 DNA is TGTGCCAGCAGCTTTACCACAGAATCTGGGACCGGGGAGCTGTTTTTT. Protein sequence: CASSFTTESGTGELFF.

The genes are TRBV5-4 and TRBJ2-5, with D perhaps given as TRBD1 or TRBD2 (7 bases each). Germline V gene data show CDR1 as SGHNT and CDR2 as YYREEE (reference sequence). The CDR3 consists of 18 residues. Between the trimmed V and J ends, which lost 6 bases and 9 bases, there was a span of 33 bases. This CDR3 is CASTLKIHAGGEFGAQYF. DNA for the CDR3: TGTGCCAGCACCCTGAAAATCCACGCAGGGGGGGAATTCGGAGCCCAGTACTTC. Using reference TRBV5-4 and TRBJ2-5 for the parts outside the CDR3, the full variable domain is ETGVTQSPTHLIKTRGQQVTLRCSSQSGHNTVSWYQQALGQGPQFIFQYYREEENGRGNFPPRFSGLQFPNYSSELNVNALELDDSALYLCASTLKIHAGGEFGAQYFGPGTRLLVL.

The chain links TRBV18 to TRBJ1-5, with D perhaps TRBD1 (5 bases). The CDR3 spans 14 residues. From germline, CDR1 is KGHSH and CDR2 LQKENI. Trimming took off 6 bases at V and 4 bases at J, with 13 bases between the two ends. CDR3 protein: CASSPGPYNQPQHF. The CDR3 nucleotides read TGTGCCAGCTCGCCGGGACCCTATAATCAGCCCCAGCATTTT.

This clone was counted a single time. The same CDR3 is also encoded by other DNA sequences in this sample. The CDR3 DNA follows: TGTGCCAGCAGCTCAGTGAACACTGAAGCTTTCTTT. Its translation is CASSSVNTEAFF. The chain links TRBV27 to TRBJ1-1; the D is unclear. Germline V CDR1 and CDR2: MNHEY, SMNVEV (reference sequence). V lost 6 bases to trimming and J lost 0 bases, with 5 bases between them. This CDR3 spans 12 amino acids.

The V and J genes are TRBV30 and TRBJ2-5, with 13 bases that match TRBD2. CDR1 and CDR2 from the germline V gene are GTSNPN and SVGIG (reference sequence). The CDR3 is 14 amino acids. V was clipped by 2 bases and J by 5 bases; unmatched bases: 2. CDR3 loop: CAWSRGLAGETQYF. The CDR3, as DNA: TGTGCCTGGAGTAGGGGACTAGCGGGGGAGACCCAGTACTTC.

The chain combines TRBV7-9 with TRBJ2-5; either TRBD1 or TRBD2 may supply D (5 bases each). The CDR3 extends over 11 amino acids. Per germline, CDR1 SEHNR and CDR2 FQNEAQ (reference sequence). V was cut by 6 bases and J by 8 bases, with 10 bases left in between. The CDR3 reads CASSSGTTQYF. CDR3 bases: TGTGCCAGCAGTTCCGGGACCACCCAGTACTTC.

The V gene is TRBV7-8, the J gene TRBJ1-5; possibly TRBD1 for D (5 bases). The CDR3 sequence is 16 residues long. The germline V gene encodes CDR1 SGHVS and CDR2 FQNEAQ. V lost 2 bases to trimming and J lost 2 bases, with 13 bases between them. The CDR3 region has the DNA TGTGCCAGCAGCTTAATGTCAGGGATGGGCAATCAGCCCCAGCATTTT. Residues: CASSLMSGMGNQPQHF.